These 25 T cell receptor beta chains originate from one sample sequenced in a study of regulatory T cells in long-lasting Graves disease. CDR3 regions were amplified by Arm-PCR using iRepertoire HTBI primers to build TCR beta libraries. From the multiplex PCR reads, TCRdb called clonotypes with MiXCR, one entry per CDR3 protein. The repertoire holds hundreds of thousands of distinct CDR3 sequences, with less than 20% as singletons. The time point: newly diagnosed GD, antithyroid drugs for less than 3 months. The TCR library was prepared using RNA isolated from PBMCs. This sample was shared with a second study, whose subject was T cells in Graves' hyperthyroidism and ophthalmopathy.

Sequences were derived from peripheral blood mononuclear cells (PBMCs), sampled at new diagnosis, from a patient treated with antithyroid drugs. The receptors were gathered from a woman under 40 with Graves disease.

This chain uses TRBV7-9 with TRBJ2-1; 10 nucleotides match TRBD2. J lost 12 bases, V lost 8 bases, and 13 bases had no gene match. Germline CDR1 and CDR2: SEHNR and FQNEAQ (reference sequence). The CDR3 length is 14 residues. The CDR3, as DNA: TGTGCCAGCGGAAGGGCTAGCGGGAGAGGGGTGCAGTTCTTC. Protein sequence: CASGRASGRGVQFF.

Ten or more counts support this clonotype. The CDR3 is CSVELAYNEQFF. In DNA, the CDR3 is TGCAGCGTTGAACTAGCCTACAATGAGCAGTTCTTC. The chain combines TRBV29-1 with TRBJ2-1; D is undetermined. Germline loops: CDR1 SQVTM, CDR2 ANQGSEA. Between the trimmed V and J ends, which lost 2 bases and 2 bases, there was a span of 4 bases. The CDR3 is made up of 12 amino acids.

DNA of the CDR3: TGTGCCAGCAGTGTCACAGGGGGCAGACGTTCACCCCTCCACTTT. This encodes CASSVTGGRRSPLHF. The rearrangement joins TRBV25-1 to TRBJ1-6; 9 bases agree with TRBD1. V lost 4 bases to trimming and J lost 9 bases; unmatched junction nucleotides: 7. The CDR3 loop spans 15 amino acids. Germline V gives CDR1 MGHDK, CDR2 SYGVNS.

The chain is built from TRBV2 and TRBJ2-1, with D uncertain. The CDR3 is 14 residues long. V was trimmed by 6 bases and J by 3 bases, leaving 12 bases between them. Germline V gene data show CDR1 as SNHLY and CDR2 as FYNNEI. The CDR3 nucleotides are TGTGCCAGCAGCAGTCAGGACGGCTACAATGAGCAGTTCTTC. Its translation: CASSSQDGYNEQFF.

This clonotype was recorded at least ten times. This chain's CDR3 is CASRVWGDNEQFF. The DNA of the CDR3 is TGTGCCAGCCGGGTTTGGGGCGACAATGAGCAGTTCTTC. The chain carries TRBV28 and TRBJ2-1, with D perhaps matching TRBD1 (5 bases). CDR1 is MDHEN, CDR2 SYDVKM, per germline. V was cut by 8 bases and J by 5 bases, with 13 bases left in between. The CDR3 consists of 13 residues.

This clonotype has a count of ten or more. The rearrangement uses TRBV20-1 and TRBJ1-2, with D uncertain. The CDR3 consists of 13 residues. V was clipped by 0 bases and J by 6 bases, with 11 bases between them. Germline CDR1 is DFQATT and CDR2 is SNEGSKA (reference sequence). The CDR3 protein is CSARDPGVNGYTF. CDR3 nucleotide sequence: TGCAGTGCTAGAGATCCCGGGGTGAATGGCTACACCTTC.

This clonotype was observed many times. The chain has TRBV28 and TRBJ1-2; D not certain. CDR1 MDHEN and CDR2 SYDVKM come from the germline V gene. This CDR3 comprises 12 residues. V was pared by 2 bases and J by 6 bases, with 7 bases between. The DNA for the CDR3 is TGTGCCAGCAGTTTACCCCTTCATGGCTACACCTTC. It is translated as CASSLPLHGYTF.

This clonotype showed up many times. The genes are TRBV6-5 and TRBJ2-2; 10 bases are shared with TRBD1. Germline V CDR1 and CDR2: MNHEY, SVGAGI. The trim removed 2 bases at V and 5 bases at J, leaving 11 bases unmatched. This CDR3 comprises 18 residues. CDR3 sequence: CASSYAGLGQGPTGELFF. In DNA, the CDR3 is TGTGCCAGCAGTTACGCGGGTCTGGGACAGGGGCCTACCGGGGAGCTGTTTTTT.

This clonotype was seen repeatedly, ten times or more. This chain links TRBV11-2 with TRBJ2-4, with D maybe TRBD2 (6 bases). The germline CDR1 and CDR2 sequences are SGHAT and FQNNGV. CDR3 length: 15 amino acids. Trimming left V 7 bases short and J 1 base short, with 14 bases between. CDR3 DNA: TGTGCCAGCAAGAACACGGGGGAGGCCAAAAACATTCAGTACTTC. It specifies CASKNTGEAKNIQYF.

This clonotype has at least ten counts. J is TRBJ1-5 and V is TRBV6-1; D not certain. CDR3 length equals 13 residues. Per the germline V gene, CDR1 is MNHNS and CDR2 is SASEGT. Trimming stripped 6 bases from V and 6 bases from J, with 12 bases between. CDR3 region: CASRGPEGQPQHF. The CDR3 coding sequence is TGTGCCAGCAGAGGTCCGGAGGGTCAGCCCCAGCATTTT.

This clonotype was recorded at least ten times. The chain couples TRBV28 to TRBJ1-6; the match to TRBD1 covers 9 bases. Losses at the gene ends were 5 bases for V and 11 bases for J; bases not matched to a gene: 4. From germline, CDR1 is MDHEN and CDR2 SYDVKM. The CDR3 totals 13 residues. The chain's CDR3 is CASSRGTGPPLHF. The CDR3 DNA is TGTGCCAGCAGTCGCGGGACAGGGCCACCCCTCCACTTT.

This clonotype was counted ten times or more. The V gene is TRBV28, the J gene TRBJ1-1; no definite D call. CDR1 is MDHEN and CDR2 is SYDVKM in the germline V gene. Between the trimmed V and J ends, which lost 2 bases and 13 bases, there was a span of 11 bases. The CDR3 has 11 residues. The CDR3 bases are TGTGCCAGCAGTTTAGGTCCGACGGGTTTCTTT. Residues: CASSLGPTGFF.

On this clonotype: A read error may explain this, as a much larger clone is one base away. The V gene is TRBV20-1, the J gene TRBJ1-1, with 7 nucleotides matching TRBD1. Looked up from germline, CDR1 is DFQATT and CDR2 is SNEGSKA (reference sequence). Trimming at V came to 8 bases and at J to 4 bases, leaving 7 bases not matched to a gene. This CDR3 comprises 12 residues. CDR3 nucleotides: TGCAGTACCCCTAACAGGGGCACTGAAGCTTTCTTT. The encoded protein is CSTPNRGTEAFF.

On this clonotype: This may arise from a read error, as a much more abundant clone is one base away. The chain has TRBV20-1 and TRBJ2-2, with D possibly matching TRBD1 (6 bases). This CDR3 has 14 amino acids. Trimming removed 1 base from V and 0 bases from J, with 6 bases in between. Germline assignment: CDR1 DFQATT and CDR2 SNEGSKA (reference sequence). CDR3: CSARGTANTGELFF. The CDR3 DNA follows: TGCAGTGCTAGAGGGACAGCGAACACCGGGGAGCTGTTTTTT.

This clonotype occurred a few times. This chain joins TRBV28 and TRBJ1-3; no clear D gene. Per the germline V gene, CDR1 is MDHEN and CDR2 is SYDVKM. The ends were cut back, 7 bases at V and 5 bases at J, with 9 bases in the middle. CDR3 length equals 12 residues. CDR3 residues: CASNSQRNTIYF. The CDR3 bases are TGTGCCAGCAACAGTCAGAGAAACACCATATATTTT.

This clonotype showed up just a few times. V usage is TRBV2 and J usage is TRBJ1-1; weak D call: TRBD1 (5 bases). The CDR3 runs to 15 residues. Germline V gives CDR1 SNHLY, CDR2 FYNNEI. The V end was cut by 1 base, the J end by 0 bases, with 9 bases between. The CDR3 DNA sequence: TGTGCCAGCAGTGAAGGGAGACAGATGAACACTGAAGCTTTCTTT. It encodes CASSEGRQMNTEAFF. Variable domain in full (rest from reference TRBV2 and TRBJ1-1): EPEVTQTPSHQVTQMGQEVILRCVPISNHLYFYWYRQILGQKVEFLVSFYNNEISEKSEIFDDQFSVERPDGSNFTLKIRSTKLEDSAMYFCASSEGRQMNTEAFFGQGTRLTVV.

This clonotype showed up many times. The chain carries TRBV11-2 and TRBJ2-1, with 10 nucleotides matching TRBD2. The J segment lost 0 bases and the V segment lost 4 bases, leaving 18 bases of the junction unmatched. This CDR3 region has 21 residues. The germline CDR1 and CDR2 sequences are SGHAT and FQNNGV. CDR3 sequence (DNA): TGTGCCAGCAGCTCAATGCCCCAGGCTAGCGGGGGAGGGTACTCCTACAATGAGCAGTTCTTC. Protein: CASSSMPQASGGGYSYNEQFF.

In this sample, this clonotype turned up many times. The CDR3 is CASSTQGEKLFF. CDR3 DNA sequence: TGTGCCAGCTCAACGCAGGGTGAAAAACTGTTTTTT. The chain links TRBV18 to TRBJ1-4; D is perhaps TRBD1 (5 bases). The V end was cut by 5 bases, the J end by 7 bases, with 8 bases between. CDR1 and CDR2 from the germline V gene are KGHSH and LQKENI. The CDR3 has 12 amino acids. Full variable domain (missing parts from reference TRBV18 and TRBJ1-4): NAGVMQNPRHLVRRRGQEARLRCSPMKGHSHVYWYRQLPEEGLKFMVYLQKENIIDESGMPKERFSAEFPKEGPSILRIQQVVRGDSAAYFCASSTQGEKLFFGSGTQLSVL.

This clonotype was seen more than once but under ten times. J is TRBJ1-4 and V is TRBV3-1, with D tentatively TRBD1 (6 bases). Per germline, CDR1 LGHDT and CDR2 YNNKEL (reference sequence). With 3 bases removed from V and 8 bases from J, the gap between germline ends came to 13 bases. This CDR3 contains 14 residues. CDR3 DNA sequence: TGTGCCAGCAGCCATAGGGGGGGAAACGAAAAACTGTTTTTT. This sequence encodes CASSHRGGNEKLFF.

V usage is TRBV7-9 and J usage is TRBJ2-1; 12 positions agree with TRBD2. Trimming removed 5 bases from V and 5 bases from J; junction bases left unmatched: 7. The CDR3 is 16 amino acids. The germline gives CDR1 SEHNR, CDR2 FQNEAQ (reference sequence). The CDR3: CASSPDGLAGNNEQFF. CDR3 coding DNA: TGTGCCAGCAGCCCAGACGGACTAGCGGGGAACAATGAGCAGTTCTTC.

This clonotype came up a few times. The J gene is TRBJ1-3, the V gene TRBV9; no clear D gene. Per the germline V gene, CDR1 is SGDLS and CDR2 is YYNGEE. This CDR3 has 14 residues. V lost 2 bases to trimming and J lost 1 base, with 7 bases between them. The DNA of the CDR3 is TGTGCCAGCAGCGTTCAAGCATCTGGAAACACCATATATTTT. This codes for CASSVQASGNTIYF. The full variable domain, completed using reference TRBV9 and TRBJ1-3, is DSGVTQTPKHLITATGQRVTLRCSPRSGDLSVYWYQQSLDQGLQFLIQYYNGEERAKGNILERFSAQQFPDLHSELNLSSLELGDSALYFCASSVQASGNTIYFGEGSWLTVV.

This clonotype was detected only a few times. The genes are TRBV4-1 and TRBJ2-1, with TRBD2 as a possible D gene (7 bases). The CDR3 loop spans 18 amino acids. Germline V lookup: CDR1 MGHRA, CDR2 YSYEKL. The V end lost 0 bases, the J end lost 0 bases, and 15 bases lay between the germline ends. This CDR3 is CASSQDGGGQGSYNEQFF. Written as DNA, the CDR3 is TGCGCCAGCAGCCAAGACGGCGGGGGCCAAGGCTCCTACAATGAGCAGTTCTTC.

This clonotype showed up just a few times. The chain recombines TRBV5-1 with TRBJ2-5; TRBD2 is a possible D gene (6 bases). Trimming removed 9 bases from V and 7 bases from J, with 13 bases in between. The CDR3 is 11 amino acids. From germline, CDR1 is SGHRS and CDR2 YFSETQ. Here the CDR3 DNA reads TGCGCCACAAGGACGGAGGGGACCCAGTACTTC. The encoded protein is CATRTEGTQYF.

This clonotype appeared once. A clone one base away is much larger, so this may be a read error. CDR3 protein: CSASPGTVSYEQCF. For the CDR3, the DNA is TGCAGTGCTAGTCCCGGGACAGTATCCTACGAGCAGTGCTTC. V and J are TRBV20-1 and TRBJ2-7, with 7 bases lining up with TRBD1. Germline V CDR1 and CDR2: DFQATT, SNEGSKA (reference sequence). There are 14 residues in the CDR3.

This clonotype was seen more than once but under ten times. The rearrangement uses TRBV7-8 and TRBJ1-3; 8 bases map to TRBD1. The J segment lost 2 bases and the V segment lost 2 bases, leaving 5 bases of the junction unmatched. The CDR3 spans 16 residues. Germline values: CDR1 SGHVS, CDR2 FQNEAQ. CDR3 coding DNA: TGTGCCAGCAGCTTAACCGGGACAGGAACTGGAAACACCATATATTTT. Protein sequence: CASSLTGTGTGNTIYF.